These 25 T cell receptor beta chains originate from one sample sequenced in a study of cytotoxic CD8 clonotypes in ibrutinib-treated CLL (dated by TCRdb to the early 2020s). The library was built by means of the immunoSEQ multiplex PCR assay. TCRdb limited this immuneACCESS table to in-frame rearrangements with V and J called. A share of clones is missing; checked studies link under half to unresolved V genes, and the rest is unexplained. In this sample the table shows over 130,000 clones, 70% to 90% of which occur a single time. Together, the top ten hold less than 9% of the sample. Sequenced here: PBMCs, sampled after 36 months of ibrutinib treatment. Receptors originate from a human donor with chronic lymphocytic leukemia.

The chain links TRBV18 to TRBJ2-7; tentative D call: TRBD1 (6 bases). The CDR3 covers 14 residues. Germline CDR1 and CDR2: KGHSH and LQKENI. The germline V and J ends were trimmed by 3 bases and 1 base, with 10 bases remaining between them. The DNA of the CDR3 is TGTGCCAGCTCACCGGGACACGCATCCTACGAGCAGTACTTC. Its translation: CASSPGHASYEQYF.

The rearrangement joins TRBV4-1 to TRBJ1-3; D remains unclear. Germline CDR1 and CDR2: MGHRA and YSYEKL. V was shortened by 0 bases and J by 4 bases, with 10 bases between the two germline ends. The CDR3 has 15 amino acids. CDR3 nucleotides: TGCGCCAGCAGCCAAGAAATCACTCGCGGAAACACCATATATTTT. The encoded protein is CASSQEITRGNTIYF.

The J gene is TRBJ1-3, the V gene TRBV28, with D uncertain. Germline V gene data show CDR1 as MDHEN and CDR2 as SYDVKM. The CDR3 sequence is 15 residues long. The V gene lost 3 bases and the J gene lost 8 bases, with 17 bases spanning the gap. DNA of the CDR3: TGTGCCAGCAGTTTTTTGTCAGGCGTAAGGGACACCATATATTTT. It is translated as CASSFLSGVRDTIYF. Together with reference TRBV28 and TRBJ1-3, the CDR3 gives the full variable domain: DVKVTQSSRYLVKRTGEKVFLECVQDMDHENMFWYRQDPGLGLRLIYFSYDVKMKEKGDIPEGYSVSREKKERFSLILESASTNQTSMYLCASSFLSGVRDTIYFGEGSWLTVV.

The V gene is TRBV7-9, the J gene TRBJ1-1; D is unresolved. The length of the CDR3 is 15 residues. Germline loops: CDR1 SEHNR, CDR2 FQNEAQ (reference sequence). Trimming cost V 4 bases and J 4 bases, with 16 bases left between them. Written as DNA, the CDR3 is TGTGCCAGCAGCTCAGTCTTTCGAGGCATCACTGAAGCTTTCTTT. Translating gives CASSSVFRGITEAFF.

The chain has TRBV7-7 and TRBJ2-7; TRBD2 aligns across 13 bases. V shed 5 bases and J 5 bases; nucleotides not matched to a gene: 12. This CDR3 has 17 residues. In germline, CDR1 is SSHAT, CDR2 FNYEAQ (reference sequence). This CDR3 is CASSLSRGTSGIHEQYF. In DNA, the CDR3 is TGTGCCAGCAGCCTCTCCCGAGGGACTAGCGGGATACACGAGCAGTACTTC.

J is TRBJ2-1 and V is TRBV4-2; D gene uncertain. Trimming removed 3 bases at V and 9 bases at J, with 6 bases between. Germline V gene lookup returns CDR1 LGHNA and CDR2 YNFKEQ. The CDR3 has 11 residues. The CDR3 nucleotides are TGTGCCAGCAGCCAGGGCCCTGAGCAGTTCTTC. Translation: CASSQGPEQFF.

The V gene is TRBV5-1, the J gene TRBJ2-7; D could derive from TRBD1 or TRBD2 (5 bases each). Per germline, CDR1 SGHRS and CDR2 YFSETQ. With 4 bases removed from V and 1 base from J, the gap between germline ends came to 18 bases. The CDR3 runs 16 residues. CDR3 sequence: CASSPGGVRGSYEQYF. For the CDR3, the DNA is TGCGCCAGCAGCCCGGGTGGGGTGAGGGGATCCTACGAGCAGTACTTC.

The chain links TRBV10-3 to TRBJ2-1; 9 positions agree with TRBD1. Germline lookup yields CDR1 ENHRY and CDR2 SYGVKD. CDR3 size: 13 residues. Germline trimming cut 2 bases from V and 16 bases from J; bases unmatched to any gene: 9. The CDR3 region is CAISEQPQGATFF. The DNA of the CDR3 is TGTGCCATCAGTGAGCAGCCACAGGGGGCCACATTCTTC.

The J gene is TRBJ1-1, the V gene TRBV2; TRBD1 agrees at 7 bases. The CDR3 totals 12 residues. Trimming cost V 6 bases and J 14 bases; bases outside gene matches: 12. Germline V lookup: CDR1 SNHLY, CDR2 FYNNEI. The CDR3 region has the DNA TGTGCCAGCAGGGGGGACAGCCGGGGAGGATTCTTT. It specifies CASRGDSRGGFF.

The chain joins TRBV5-1 to TRBJ2-7; D possibly corresponds to TRBD1 (6 bases). The CDR3 extends over 14 amino acids. V was pared by 2 bases and J by 2 bases, with 11 bases between. CDR1 and CDR2 from the germline V gene are SGHRS and YFSETQ. In DNA form, the CDR3 reads TGCGCCAGCAGCTTTTCAGGGGTAGCCTACGAGCAGTACTTC. It codes for CASSFSGVAYEQYF. Based on the CDR3 plus reference TRBV5-1 and TRBJ2-7, the full variable domain is KAGVTQTPRYLIKTRGQQVTLSCSPISGHRSVSWYQQTPGQGLQFLFEYFSETQRNKGNFPGRFSGRQFSNSRSEMNVSTLELGDSALYLCASSFSGVAYEQYFGPGTRLTVT.

The V and J genes are TRBV5-1 and TRBJ2-1; 7 bases match TRBD1. This CDR3 has 17 residues. The ends lost 4 bases at V and 4 bases at J; junction bases unmatched: 14. Germline V lookup: CDR1 SGHRS, CDR2 YFSETQ. The CDR3: CASSARQGDPFYNEQFF. CDR3 sequence (DNA): TGCGCCAGCAGCGCAAGACAGGGTGATCCCTTTTACAATGAGCAGTTCTTC.

The chain has TRBV30 and TRBJ2-7; 7 positions match TRBD1. The CDR3 runs to 15 residues. V shed 4 bases, J shed 3 bases, and the junction held 12 bases outside the gene matches. CDR1 and CDR2 (germline): GTSNPN, SVGIG (reference sequence). The CDR3 DNA reads TGTGCCTGGAATAGGGGGCACAGGGACGTCTACGAGCAGTACTTC. Translated: CAWNRGHRDVYEQYF.

The chain is built from TRBV7-8 and TRBJ1-5, with D unclear. V was cut by 1 base and J by 10 bases, with 20 bases left in between. This CDR3 is 16 amino acids long. Germline V gene sequence: CDR1 SGHVS, CDR2 FQNEAQ. The CDR3 sequence: CASSLEGLGLIVPQHF. CDR3 DNA sequence: TGTGCCAGCAGCTTAGAAGGGCTGGGGTTGATCGTCCCCCAGCATTTT.

The chain joins TRBV28 to TRBJ2-7, with TRBD1 matching over 7 bases. With V trimmed by 8 bases and J by 2 bases, 9 bases remained unmatched. CDR1 and CDR2 from the germline V gene are MDHEN and SYDVKM. The CDR3 covers 14 residues. For the CDR3, the DNA is TGTGCCAGCTCGGCCGGGGACAGACCCTACGAGCAGTACTTC. Residues: CASSAGDRPYEQYF.

The CDR3 sequence: CSVGSGGVTDTQYF. The DNA of the CDR3 is TGCAGCGTGGGGTCAGGGGGGGTAACAGATACGCAGTATTTT. This sequence joins TRBV29-1 and TRBJ2-3; D assignment may be TRBD1 or TRBD2 (7 bases each). The V end lost 6 bases, the J end lost 3 bases, and 16 bases lay between the germline ends. The CDR3 has 14 amino acids. Per germline, CDR1 SQVTM and CDR2 ANQGSEA.

The DNA for the CDR3 is TGTGCCAGCAGTTACGGGACAAGTTTATACGAGCAGTACTTC. Protein: CASSYGTSLYEQYF. The chain employs TRBV6-5 and TRBJ2-7; maybe TRBD1 (6 bases). Trimming took 2 bases from V and 4 from J, leaving 12 bases between them. The germline gives CDR1 MNHEY, CDR2 SVGAGI. The CDR3 is 14 amino acids.

V gene TRBV5-1 combines with J gene TRBJ1-2, with D perhaps matching TRBD1 (6 bases). Per the germline V gene, CDR1 is SGHRS and CDR2 is YFSETQ. V lost 4 bases and J 4 bases, leaving 11 bases between the germline ends. This CDR3 region has 13 residues. Written as DNA, the CDR3 is TGCGCCAGCAGCACCGGACAGAGCTATGGCTACACCTTC. Protein product: CASSTGQSYGYTF. The full variable domain, its missing parts supplied by reference TRBV5-1 and TRBJ1-2, is KAGVTQTPRYLIKTRGQQVTLSCSPISGHRSVSWYQQTPGQGLQFLFEYFSETQRNKGNFPGRFSGRQFSNSRSEMNVSTLELGDSALYLCASSTGQSYGYTFGSGTRLTVV.

In nucleotides, the CDR3 is TGTGCCAGCAGCCCTGGACAGGGGTCGGGCTACACCTTC. Residues: CASSPGQGSGYTF. The rearrangement links TRBV7-9 to TRBJ1-2, with 9 bases identical to TRBD1. Germline V gene data show CDR1 as SEHNR and CDR2 as FQNEAQ (reference sequence). The CDR3 has 13 amino acids. The V gene end was trimmed by 5 bases and the J gene end by 8 bases; junction bases not matched to a gene: 6.

The chain combines TRBV7-9 with TRBJ1-5; D is undetermined. Germline CDR1 is SEHNR and CDR2 is FQNEAQ (reference sequence). The CDR3 is 14 amino acids. The ends were cut back, 5 bases at V and 3 bases at J, with 11 bases in the middle. Written as DNA, the CDR3 is TGTGCCAGCAGCCTATCGAACAACAATCAGCCCCAGCATTTT. Protein product: CASSLSNNNQPQHF.

This rearrangement joins TRBV7-9 to TRBJ1-1; D not certain. V was clipped by 2 bases and J by 8 bases, with 9 bases between them. This CDR3 has 12 amino acids. Germline assignment: CDR1 SEHNR and CDR2 FQNEAQ (reference sequence). The CDR3 DNA is TGTGCCAGCAGCTTAAACGCCCCCGAAGCTTTCTTT. This encodes CASSLNAPEAFF.

This clone was counted once. J is TRBJ2-3 and V is TRBV7-9, with TRBD2 identical over 7 bases. The V and J ends lost 4 bases and 8 bases, in that order; junction bases with no gene match: 6. The CDR3 contains 13 residues. The germline V gene has CDR1 SEHNR and CDR2 FQNEAQ (reference sequence). The CDR3 reads CASSSQERGTQYF. The DNA for the CDR3 is TGTGCCAGCAGCTCCCAGGAGCGGGGTACGCAGTATTTT. Variable domain in full (rest from reference TRBV7-9 and TRBJ2-3): DTGVSQNPRHKITKRGQNVTFRCDPISEHNRLYWYRQTLGQGPEFLTYFQNEAQLEKSRLLSDRFSAERPKGSFSTLEIQRTEQGDSAMYLCASSSQERGTQYFGPGTRLTVL.

The genes are TRBV5-6 and TRBJ2-3; 8 bases are shared with TRBD2. The CDR3 runs 15 residues. V was clipped by 0 bases and J by 6 bases; unmatched bases: 6. Germline-derived CDR1 and CDR2 are SGHDT and YYEEEE. This CDR3 reads CASSLAGTRRDTQYF. CDR3 in DNA: TGTGCCAGCAGCTTGGCTGGGACTAGGCGTGATACGCAGTATTTT.

V and J are TRBV2 and TRBJ2-6; 7 nucleotides line up with TRBD1. Germline V CDR1 and CDR2: SNHLY, FYNNEI. The V gene end was trimmed by 6 bases and the J gene end by 0 bases; junction bases not matched to a gene: 5. The CDR3 loop spans 16 amino acids. The CDR3 loop is CASSQGVDSGANVLTF. In DNA, the CDR3 is TGTGCCAGCAGCCAGGGGGTCGACTCTGGGGCCAACGTCCTGACTTTC. Filled out from reference TRBV2 and TRBJ2-6, the complete variable domain reads EPEVTQTPSHQVTQMGQEVILRCVPISNHLYFYWYRQILGQKVEFLVSFYNNEISEKSEIFDDQFSVERPDGSNFTLKIRSTKLEDSAMYFCASSQGVDSGANVLTFGAGSRLTVL.

The CDR3 region has the DNA TGCGCCAGCAGCACACAGGGGGCGGACGGGGAGCTGTTTTTT. This codes for CASSTQGADGELFF. The chain uses TRBV5-1 and TRBJ2-2, with 9 positions matching TRBD1. V shed 4 bases and J 7 bases; nucleotides not matched to a gene: 5. Germline V gene lookup returns CDR1 SGHRS and CDR2 YFSETQ. This CDR3 spans 14 amino acids.

This clone appeared a single time. This sequence joins TRBV13 and TRBJ1-5; D remains ambiguous. CDR1 PRHDT and CDR2 FYEKMQ come from the germline V gene (reference sequence). The CDR3 runs to 13 residues. Trimming pared 3 bases from V and 4 bases from J, leaving 7 bases between. CDR3 residues: CASSFGGNQPQHF. In DNA, the CDR3 is TGTGCCAGCAGCTTTGGCGGGAATCAGCCCCAGCATTTT.